A selection of T cell receptor beta chains follows, all from one sample in a study of naive and memory T cell subsets. TCRdb ran MiXCR on the UMI-ligation and nested PCR reads and lists one entry per CDR3 protein. The sample consists of some 82,000 distinct CDR3 sequences, around 11% of them appearing once. The sample comprised naive CD4+ T cells from blood. These receptors were obtained from a human donor in good health. The CDR3 runs from the conserved cysteine through the conserved F or W. A D gene is named only where the DNA matches it firmly. Clone size is not always given. Where it is, it says once, few, many or a class for expanded clones.

clone size	D gene	V gene	J gene	CDR3 length	CDR3 protein	CDR3 DNA
-	-	TRBV6-1	TRBJ2-3	15	CASLPWRGATDTQYF	TGTGCCAGCCTCCCTTGGCGGGGAGCCACAGATACGCAGTATTTT
many	-	TRBV4-2	TRBJ2-1	15	CASSPVTDWGNEQFF	TGTGCCAGCAGCCCGGTAACCGATTGGGGGAATGAGCAGTTCTTC
many	-	TRBV28	TRBJ2-7	11	CASSYKYEQYF	TGTGCCAGCAGTTACAAATACGAGCAGTACTTC
few	-	TRBV29-1	TRBJ2-7	15	CSVITGTSSAYEQYF	TGCAGCGTCATAACGGGGACATCGTCTGCCTACGAGCAGTACTTC
few	TRBD1	TRBV4-3	TRBJ1-2	14	CASSQAGGNYGYTF	TGCGCCAGCAGCCAAGCAGGGGGCAACTATGGCTACACCTTC
few	TRBD1	TRBV6-5	TRBJ2-3	15	CASSYGGQVADTQYF	TGTGCCAGCAGTTATGGGGGACAGGTTGCAGATACGCAGTATTTT
-	TRBD2	TRBV7-2	TRBJ2-3	18	CASSFRSSGGGSTDTQYF	TGTGCCAGCAGCTTCCGTTCTAGCGGGGGAGGTAGCACAGATACGCAGTATTTT
few	-	TRBV29-1	TRBJ2-1	14	CSVVGAKEHNEQFF	TGCAGCGTTGTGGGGGCCAAGGAGCACAATGAGCAGTTCTTC
-	-	TRBV20-1	TRBJ1-4	14	CSLRADATNEKLFF	TGCAGTCTCCGTGCTGATGCAACTAATGAAAAACTGTTTTTT
few	TRBD1	TRBV11-3	TRBJ2-7	15	CASSRTGGVFPEQYF	TGTGCCAGCAGCCGGACAGGGGGCGTTTTCCCCGAGCAGTACTTC
few	-	TRBV2	TRBJ2-3	13	CASRLQGTDTQYF	TGTGCCAGCAGACTACAGGGCACAGATACGCAGTATTTT
many	TRBD2	TRBV28	TRBJ2-1	15	CASSLIAGGQNEQFF	TGTGCCAGCAGTTTAATAGCGGGGGGGCAAAATGAGCAGTTCTTC
few	-	TRBV7-2	TRBJ2-3	14	CASSLRRSTDTQYF	TGTGCCAGCAGCTTAAGAAGGAGCACAGATACGCAGTATTTT
-	TRBD1	TRBV7-8	TRBJ1-4	16	CASSLGQVATNEKLFF	TGTGCCAGCAGCCTGGGACAGGTTGCAACTAATGAAAAACTGTTTTTT
few	-	TRBV27	TRBJ1-2	13	CASSSTGFGGYTF	TGTGCCAGCAGTTCCACGGGGTTTGGCGGCTACACCTTC
few	-	TRBV6-2/TRBV6-3	TRBJ2-3	15	CASSPRTPRWDTQYF	TGTGCCAGCAGCCCCCGGACTCCAAGGTGGGATACGCAGTATTTT
few	TRBD2	TRBV11-3	TRBJ2-7	16	CASSLSLAGPTYEQYF	TGTGCCAGCAGCCTCTCGCTAGCGGGACCAACCTACGAGCAGTACTTC
-	-	TRBV4-3	TRBJ2-7	15	CASSQGGAKVYEQYF	TGCGCCAGCAGCCAAGGAGGGGCGAAAGTCTACGAGCAGTACTTC
few	-	TRBV7-9	TRBJ2-5	14	CASSLDSRQETQYF	TGTGCCAGCAGCTTAGACTCGAGACAAGAGACCCAGTACTTC
-	-	TRBV6-6	TRBJ1-2	13	CASSYGLIYGYTF	TGTGCCAGCAGTTATGGCCTCATCTATGGCTACACCTTC
many	-	TRBV29-1	TRBJ2-3	14	CSVLDRARTDTQYF	TGCAGCGTTCTTGACCGGGCACGCACAGATACGCAGTATTTT
-	TRBD1	TRBV7-8	TRBJ2-2	15	CASSVGDRPTGELFF	TGTGCCAGCAGCGTGGGGGACAGACCCACCGGGGAGCTGTTTTTT
many	-	TRBV6-1	TRBJ2-1	15	CASSEGDGAYNEQFF	TGTGCCAGCAGTGAAGGGGACGGAGCTTACAATGAGCAGTTCTTC
-	-	TRBV3-1	TRBJ1-2	15	CASSHSLGKGNGYTF	TGTGCCAGCAGCCACTCCCTTGGGAAGGGGAATGGCTACACCTTC